Each of the 21 T cell receptor beta chains below was sequenced from the same sample in a study of control samples from healthy donors and cancer patients. TCRdb's copy holds only in-frame clones and misses some; the assay was immunoSEQ multiplex PCR. The sample has around 180,000 clones, 85% to 90% seen once; the top ten hold 4% to 6%. Sequencing was performed on blood. The source of these receptors is a woman aged 30 to 39 in good health.

The V gene is TRBV5-6, the J gene TRBJ1-4, with 7 bases identical to TRBD1. Trimming at V came to 3 bases and at J to 14 bases, leaving 13 bases not matched to a gene. The CDR3 is 14 amino acids. In germline, CDR1 is SGHDT, CDR2 YYEEEE. The CDR3 sequence is CASSWGTESTYLFF. As DNA, the CDR3 is TGTGCCAGCAGCTGGGGGACAGAAAGTACGTATCTGTTTTTT.

This chain links TRBV6-5 with TRBJ1-1; tentative D call: TRBD1 (6 bases). The germline gives CDR1 MNHEY, CDR2 SVGAGI. The CDR3 covers 13 residues. The ends were cut back, 7 bases at V and 4 bases at J, with 13 bases in the middle. DNA for the CDR3: TGTGCCAGCACCGTCAAAGGGGGCACTGAAGCTTTCTTT. Protein sequence: CASTVKGGTEAFF.

The V call is TRBV11-3, the J call TRBJ2-1; D is unresolved. Germline V gene sequence: CDR1 SGHNT, CDR2 YENEEA. CDR3 size: 15 residues. V gave up 5 bases and J gave up 3 bases, with 14 bases separating them. The CDR3 coding sequence is TGTGCCAGCAGCCCATCTCCGGCAGGCTACAATGAGCAGTTCTTC. This codes for CASSPSPAGYNEQFF. The whole variable domain, filled in from reference TRBV11-3 and TRBJ2-1, reads EAGVVQSPRYKIIEKKQPVAFWCNPISGHNTLYWYLQNLGQGPELLIRYENEEAVDDSQLPKDRFSAERLKGVDSTLKIQPAELGDSAVYLCASSPSPAGYNEQFFGPGTRLTVL.

This clone was counted once. The V gene is TRBV23-1, the J gene TRBJ2-7; 8 bases match TRBD1. TRBV23-1 is placed among ORFs of uncertain function. The CDR3 consists of 17 residues. Unmatched junction bases numbered 12, after V lost 2 bases and J lost 3 bases. The CDR3 spells CASSQLGGQGQSYEQYF. The CDR3 region has the DNA TGCGCCAGCAGTCAACTTGGTGGACAGGGTCAAAGCTACGAGCAGTACTTC.

This clone was found once. V is TRBV27 and J is TRBJ2-7; 7 nucleotides align to TRBD1. Germline V gene lookup returns CDR1 MNHEY and CDR2 SMNVEV (reference sequence). V was pared by 6 bases and J by 5 bases, with 7 bases of the junction left unmatched. CDR3 length: 13 residues. CDR3 sequence (DNA): TGTGCCAGCAGACAAGACAGGGCCCACGAGCAGTACGTC. This sequence encodes CASRQDRAHEQYV.

The V and J genes are TRBV7-2 and TRBJ2-2; D gene ambiguous. CDR1 and CDR2 from the germline V gene are SGHTA and FQGNSA. Trimming took 1 base from V and 1 from J, leaving 13 bases between them. The CDR3 has 17 residues. Written as DNA, the CDR3 is TGTGCCAGCAGCTTAGGTATCCAGTTAGGGAACACCGGGGAGCTGTTTTTT. It encodes CASSLGIQLGNTGELFF.

This chain joins TRBV11-1 and TRBJ2-2; D may be TRBD1 or TRBD2 (6 bases each). In germline, CDR1 is SGHAT, CDR2 FQDESV (reference sequence). V was cut by 5 bases and J by 3 bases, with 13 bases left in between. This CDR3 is built from 15 residues. The DNA for the CDR3 is TGTGCCAGCAGCCCTCAGAGGGGGGACACCGGGGAGCTGTTTTTT. Translating it yields CASSPQRGDTGELFF.

This chain connects TRBV6-5 to TRBJ2-5; D call uncertain. Trimming took 0 bases from V and 2 from J, leaving 7 bases between them. The CDR3 has 14 residues. Germline CDR1 and CDR2: MNHEY and SVGAGI. This CDR3 is CASSYSDGQETQYF. In nucleotides, the CDR3 is TGTGCCAGCAGTTACTCCGACGGTCAAGAGACCCAGTACTTC.

This chain joins TRBV5-8 and TRBJ2-3, with unresolved D. The CDR3 runs 14 residues. V was cut by 0 bases and J by 0 bases, with 5 bases left in between. Germline lookup yields CDR1 SGHTS and CDR2 YDEGEE. For the CDR3, the DNA is TGTGCCAGCAGCTTGGACGCTAGCACAGATACGCAGTATTTT. It specifies CASSLDASTDTQYF.

The rearrangement links TRBV5-1 to TRBJ2-2; the D is unclear. The CDR3 is 16 amino acids. Trimming removed 0 bases at V and 4 bases at J, with 13 bases between. The germline V gene has CDR1 SGHRS and CDR2 YFSETQ. CDR3 sequence reads: CASSLGASSGTGELFF. DNA for the CDR3: TGCGCCAGCAGCTTGGGGGCCTCCTCAGGCACCGGGGAGCTGTTTTTT.

The chain combines TRBV12-3 or TRBV12-4 with TRBJ2-5; 8 bases match TRBD1. This CDR3 contains 13 residues. V was pared by 6 bases and J by 4 bases, with 4 bases of the junction left unmatched. The CDR3 bases are TGTGCCAGCAGGAAGACAGGGGCAGAGACCCAGTACTTC. Its protein product is CASRKTGAETQYF.

This sequence joins TRBV15 and TRBJ2-4, with TRBD1 identical over 12 bases. There are 16 residues in the CDR3. Germline-derived CDR1 and CDR2 are LNHNV and YYDKDF (reference sequence). Germline trimming cut 5 bases from V and 3 bases from J; bases unmatched to any gene: 5. As DNA, the CDR3 is TGTGCCACCAGCTCCGGGACAGGGGGCGTCAAAAACATTCAGTACTTC. It codes for CATSSGTGGVKNIQYF.

Comment on this clone: Other DNA variants within this sample encode the same CDR3. The J gene is TRBJ2-7, the V gene TRBV5-5; 9 nucleotides align to TRBD2. The V and J ends lost 3 bases and 7 bases, in that order; junction bases with no gene match: 5. The CDR3 is 13 residues long. In germline, CDR1 is SGHKS, CDR2 YYEKEE (reference sequence). Here the CDR3 reads CASSYGTSYEQYV. The CDR3 DNA reads TGTGCCAGCAGCTATGGGACTAGCTATGAGCAGTACGTC.

The chain joins TRBV7-8 to TRBJ1-2; D possibly corresponds to TRBD1 (6 bases). Trimming took 5 bases from V and 8 from J, leaving 15 bases between them. Germline values: CDR1 SGHVS, CDR2 FQNEAQ. The CDR3 runs 13 residues. The CDR3 DNA reads TGTGCCAGCAGCCCCGGACAGACGGGCGGCTACACCTTC. It codes for CASSPGQTGGYTF.

The rearrangement uses TRBV7-6 and TRBJ1-2, with a tentative D call TRBD1 (5 bases). Deletions cut 5 bases from V and 8 bases from J, with 21 bases between. CDR1 and CDR2 from the germline V gene are SGHVS and FNYEAQ. The CDR3 extends over 15 amino acids. CDR3: CASSPHPDSKQGYTF. The CDR3 DNA follows: TGTGCCAGCAGCCCCCACCCCGACAGCAAGCAAGGCTACACCTTC. The complete variable domain, with remaining parts taken from reference TRBV7-6 and TRBJ1-2, reads GAGVSQSPRYKVTKRGQDVALRCDPISGHVSLYWYRQALGQGPEFLTYFNYEAQQDKSGLPNDRFSAERPEGSISTLTIQRTEQRDSAMYRCASSPHPDSKQGYTFGSGTRLTVV.

The chain has TRBV6-2 or TRBV6-3 and TRBJ1-5; D unresolved. The V gene lost 2 bases and the J gene lost 3 bases, with 11 bases spanning the gap. The CDR3 contains 15 residues. Germline CDR1 reads MNHEY; CDR2 reads SVGEGT. CDR3: CASSYLVGSNQPQHF. DNA of the CDR3: TGTGCCAGCAGTTACCTAGTGGGATCCAATCAGCCCCAGCATTTT.

The gene calls are TRBV7-8 and TRBJ2-2, with 16 bases fitting TRBD2. CDR1 is SGHVS and CDR2 is FQNEAQ in the germline V gene. With 5 bases clipped from V and 6 bases from J, the junction kept 3 bases outside the gene matches. CDR3 length: 16 amino acids. Written as DNA, the CDR3 is TGTGCCAGCAGCGAGGGACTAGCGGGAGGGCCCGGGGAGCTGTTTTTT. Encoded protein: CASSEGLAGGPGELFF.

This sequence joins TRBV6-5 and TRBJ1-1; possible D gene TRBD1, 5 bases. The CDR3 has 14 residues. V lost 0 bases to trimming and J lost 0 bases, with 5 bases between them. The germline CDR1 and CDR2 sequences are MNHEY and SVGAGI. CDR3 DNA: TGTGCCAGCAGTTACTCGACAGTGAACACTGAAGCTTTCTTT. Translating it yields CASSYSTVNTEAFF.

The V call is TRBV7-9, the J call TRBJ1-6; no firm D call. Looked up from germline, CDR1 is SEHNR and CDR2 is FQNEAQ (reference sequence). V lost 3 bases and J lost 10, with 4 bases in between. This CDR3 spans 11 amino acids. CDR3 residues: CASSLGSPLHF. CDR3 bases: TGTGCCAGCAGCTTGGGGTCACCCCTCCACTTT. Filled out from reference TRBV7-9 and TRBJ1-6, the complete variable domain reads DTGVSQNPRHKITKRGQNVTFRCDPISEHNRLYWYRQTLGQGPEFLTYFQNEAQLEKSRLLSDRFSAERPKGSFSTLEIQRTEQGDSAMYLCASSLGSPLHFGNGTRLTVT.

The chain joins TRBV28 to TRBJ2-2; D might be TRBD1 or TRBD2, each matching 5 bases. In germline, CDR1 is MDHEN, CDR2 SYDVKM. This CDR3 has 17 residues. V was trimmed by 9 bases and J by 3 bases, leaving 23 bases between them. The CDR3 nucleotides are TGTGCCAGTATACCCCGGGACGAGGAGTGGGACACCGGGGAGCTGTTTTTT. Amino acid sequence: CASIPRDEEWDTGELFF.

V usage is TRBV7-9 and J usage is TRBJ2-1, with D maybe TRBD1 (6 bases). V was shortened by 6 bases and J by 7 bases, with 22 bases between the two germline ends. This CDR3 region has 16 residues. Germline V gives CDR1 SEHNR, CDR2 FQNEAQ (reference sequence). DNA of the CDR3: TGTGCCAGCAGTGTGCCTACCGGGACATCTAAAAATGAGCAGTTCTTC. It translates to CASSVPTGTSKNEQFF.